A single sample is the source of the 2 T cell receptor beta chains below, sequenced in a study of control samples from healthy donors and cancer patients. This table comes from immunoSEQ multiplex PCR, and its TCRdb copy is limited to in-frame clones, with some not included. The sample comprises around 180,000 clones, about 91% of which are singletons, and around 5% rests with the top ten. Input material: blood. Receptor source: a young woman in good health.

The V gene is TRBV3-1 (or the pseudogene TRBV3-2), the J gene TRBJ2-1; 10 nucleotides agree with TRBD2. The CDR3 consists of 17 residues. The J segment lost 9 bases and the V segment lost 1 base, leaving 12 bases of the junction unmatched. In germline, CDR1 is LGHDT, CDR2 YNNKEL (reference sequence). Here the CDR3 reads CASSQVSSGGAAGEQFF. CDR3 in DNA: TGTGCCAGCAGCCAAGTATCAAGCGGGGGGGCGGCCGGTGAGCAGTTCTTC.

Only a few counts were recorded for this clone. The chain combines TRBV11-2 with TRBJ2-7, with a tentative D call TRBD1 (5 bases). Trimming stripped 5 bases from V and 4 bases from J, with 21 bases between. This CDR3 spans 16 amino acids. CDR1 and CDR2 (germline): SGHAT, FQNNGV. This chain's CDR3 is CASSPSSRVGQYEQYF. The CDR3 DNA sequence: TGTGCCAGCAGCCCTTCGTCACGGGTGGGGCAGTACGAGCAGTACTTC. Complete variable domain (other parts from reference TRBV11-2 and TRBJ2-7): EAGVAQSPRYKIIEKRQSVAFWCNPISGHATLYWYQQILGQGPKLLIQFQNNGVVDDSQLPKDRFSAERLKGVDSTLKIQPAKLEDSAVYLCASSPSSRVGQYEQYFGPGTRLTVT.